This TCR beta chain was obtained from a study of radiation and T cells in renal cell carcinoma. Here immunoSEQ multiplex PCR was the method, and the copy in TCRdb shows in-frame clones only, minus some. The table lists over 60,000 clones, approximately 86% of them singletons, with 20% to 25% in the top ten. Sample time point: blood 2 weeks post-SBRT. The sample's treatment: 15 Gy SBRT to primary tumor, nephrectomy 4 weeks later. CDR3 length: 14 residues. Germline CDR1 reads SGHRS; CDR2 reads YFSETQ. With V trimmed by 5 bases and J by 3 bases, 6 bases remained unmatched. This specimen was blood, taken from a patient whose treatment included radiotherapy and nephrectomy. The chain employs TRBV5-1 and TRBJ2-5, with TRBD2 matching 8 bases. The clonotype comes from a woman aged 50 to 60 with renal cell carcinoma. The DNA of the CDR3 is TGCGCCAGCAGTCGGTCCGGGGGGGAAGAGACCCAGTACTTC. This codes for CASSRSGGEETQYF.